This T cell receptor beta chain comes out of a study of blood T cell repertoires in COVID-19. Study-level information: Acute-phase and convalescent COVID-19 samples originated in the United States, Italy and Spain. PBMCs, B-cell-depleted T cells, or T cells were the source of the cDNA or gDNA that made up the material.

In the study's own analysis: It was from reference gene primer amplification that nucleated cell counts were estimated. The table came from immunoSEQ multiplex PCR; TCRdb's copy has only in-frame clones and leaves some out. D and trimming were read from the DNA, whereas the V and J calls and clone size are those reported in that table. The sample has around 70,000 clones; 90% are singletons. V was pared by 7 bases and J by 6 bases, with 16 bases between. The V gene's germline CDR1 is MDHEN and CDR2 SYDVKM. This CDR3 comprises 15 residues. The genes are TRBV28 and TRBJ1-6, with D maybe TRBD1 (6 bases). Sequenced: peripheral blood. The receptor was derived from a man aged 45-65 years with acute or convalescent COVID-19. The CDR3 DNA is TGTGCCAGCACCCAACAGGGCGTTGGTAATTCACCCCTCCACTTT. This encodes CASTQQGVGNSPLHF.